Listed here are 2 T cell receptor beta chains from one sample, sequenced in a study of T cell responses to AZD1222 COVID-19 vaccine. The repertoire was sequenced with immunoSEQ multiplex PCR; TCRdb's copy has only in-frame clones and lacks some. The table has 120,000 or so clones, around 91% seen once. This material consisted of peripheral blood, taken on day 0 of MenACWY control vaccination. The receptor source for this set is an adult in good health.

This chain uses TRBV4-2 with TRBJ2-1; D ambiguous. CDR1 is LGHNA, CDR2 YNFKEQ, per germline. Trimming took off 3 bases at V and 6 bases at J, with 15 bases between the two ends. This CDR3 region has 15 residues. The CDR3 DNA reads as TGTGCCAGCAGCCATCCCCTGGCGGTGGGCAATGAGCAGTTCTTC. The encoded protein is CASSHPLAVGNEQFF.

This sequence joins TRBV6-4 and TRBJ1-2; D is unclear. The germline V gene has CDR1 MRHNA and CDR2 SNTAGT. V lost 1 base and J 2 bases, leaving 11 bases between the germline ends. This CDR3 comprises 15 residues. This chain's CDR3 is CASSDFMGENYGYTF. CDR3 DNA sequence: TGTGCCAGCAGTGACTTTATGGGAGAGAACTATGGCTACACCTTC.